These T cell receptor beta chains were read from a single sample in a study of blood T cell repertoires in COVID-19. Here immunoSEQ multiplex PCR was the method, and the copy in TCRdb shows in-frame clones only, minus some. The profile shows around 71,000 clones, around 85% of them singletons. The sequencing sample was made of peripheral blood. The receptors come from a man between 65 and 79 years old with acute or convalescent COVID-19. CDR3s include the opening cysteine and the closing phenylalanine or tryptophan. The order of the fields is V gene, CDR3 length, J gene, D gene, clone size, CDR3 protein, CDR3 DNA. D genes are given only for firm matches. Where a row states a size, it is once, few, many or the class of an expanded clone; other rows omit it.

TRBV7-2	14	TRBJ2-5	TRBD1	-	CASSLGGQQETQYF	TGTGCCAGCAGCTTAGGGGGACAGCAAGAGACCCAGTACTTC
TRBV11-3	14	TRBJ1-1	TRBD1	-	CASSPGGQNTEAFF	TGTGCCAGCAGCCCAGGGGGACAGAACACTGAAGCTTTCTTT
TRBV5-4	15	TRBJ2-1	TRBD1	-	CASSGQGAVYNEQFF	TGTGCCAGCAGCGGTCAGGGGGCGGTCTACAATGAGCAGTTCTTC
TRBV25-1	15	TRBJ1-1	TRBD1	few	CASSGDRGTFTEAFF	TGTGCCAGCAGTGGGGACAGGGGGACGTTCACTGAAGCTTTCTTT
TRBV7-9	18	TRBJ2-2	-	-	CASSLGVPGKWNTGELFF	TGTGCCAGCAGCTTAGGTGTCCCGGGAAAGTGGAACACCGGGGAGCTGTTTTTT
TRBV18	16	TRBJ2-6	-	-	CASSPPMGAGANVLTF	TGTGCCAGCTCACCACCGATGGGAGCTGGGGCCAACGTCCTGACTTTC
TRBV5-5	13	TRBJ2-7	-	-	CASSRDWPDEQYF	TGTGCCAGCAGCCGGGACTGGCCAGACGAGCAGTACTTC
TRBV6-6	13	TRBJ1-1	TRBD1	-	CASSQRQGFEAFF	TGTGCCAGCAGTCAACGACAGGGCTTTGAAGCTTTCTTT
TRBV7-2	13	TRBJ2-4	-	-	CASSLGGSNIQYF	TGTGCCAGCAGCCTAGGAGGGTCAAACATTCAGTACTTC
TRBV9	17	TRBJ2-1	TRBD1	-	CASSVEEGQGYDNEQFF	TGTGCCAGCAGCGTAGAAGAAGGACAGGGATATGACAATGAGCAGTTCTTC
TRBV3-1/TRBV3-2	16	TRBJ2-2	TRBD2	-	CASSARGGTNTGELFF	TGTGCCAGCAGCGCCCGGGGGGGTACCAACACCGGGGAGCTGTTTTTT
TRBV5-4	14	TRBJ2-4	-	-	CASSLWQGENIQYF	TGTGCCAGCAGCTTATGGCAGGGCGAAAACATTCAGTACTTC
TRBV7-3	18	TRBJ2-1	TRBD1	-	CASSLWGQPMSSYNEQFF	TGTGCCAGCAGCTTATGGGGACAGCCCATGAGCTCCTACAATGAGCAGTTCTTC
TRBV7-9	13	TRBJ2-1	-	-	CASSYSGTQEQFF	TGTGCCAGCAGCTACTCCGGGACACAGGAGCAGTTCTTC